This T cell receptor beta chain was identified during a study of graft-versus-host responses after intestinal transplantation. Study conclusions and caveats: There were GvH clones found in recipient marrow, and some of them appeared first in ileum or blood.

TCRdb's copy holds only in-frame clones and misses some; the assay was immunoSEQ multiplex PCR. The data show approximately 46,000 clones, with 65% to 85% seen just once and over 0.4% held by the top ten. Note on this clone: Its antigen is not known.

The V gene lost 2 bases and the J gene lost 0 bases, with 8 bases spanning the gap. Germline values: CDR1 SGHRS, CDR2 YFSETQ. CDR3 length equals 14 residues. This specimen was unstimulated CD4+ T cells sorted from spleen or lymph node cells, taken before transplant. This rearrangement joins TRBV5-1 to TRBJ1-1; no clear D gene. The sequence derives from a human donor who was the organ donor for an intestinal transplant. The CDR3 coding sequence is TGCGCCAGCAGCTTAGTCCCTATGAACACTGAAGCTTTCTTT. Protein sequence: CASSLVPMNTEAFF.